The source of this T cell receptor beta chain is a study of T cell repertoires in cytomegalovirus infection. A few counts support this clonotype. No antigen is known for it. Whole-study results and caveats: HLA-C-restricted CMV-specific TCR beta clonotypes prevailed in the ex vivo response.

V lost 3 bases and J lost 7, with 25 bases in between. The CDR3 runs 18 residues. Germline loops: CDR1 MNHNS, CDR2 SASEGT. TCRdb re-called the reads through MiXCR, storing one row per CDR3 protein. The table has roughly 730,000 distinct CDR3 sequences, about 30% seen once. The genes are TRBV6-1 and TRBJ1-5, with TRBD1 as a possible D gene (6 bases). Sequencing used cultured PBMCs, obtained from culture after CMV antigen stimulation. The clonotype was recovered from a human donor in good health (CMV status not recorded). Some clones in this sample may be carry-over from other donors' samples. CDR3 in amino acids: CASSDGGGLAAWRQPQHF. The CDR3 DNA sequence: TGTGCCAGCAGTGATGGAGGGGGGTTGGCGGCATGGCGCCAGCCCCAGCATTTT.